The T cell receptor beta chain described here comes from a study of CD8 T cells in Susac syndrome. The authors reverse transcribed 0.5 to 1 ug RNA with random hexamers. TCRdb processed the immunoSEQ multiplex PCR reads anew with MiXCR; each CDR3 protein has one entry. The table has under 200,000 distinct CDR3 sequences, 90% to 95% seen once. This CDR3 is 16 amino acids long. V gave up 5 bases and J gave up 1 base, with 15 bases separating them. Germline-derived CDR1 and CDR2 are LNHDA and SQIVND (reference sequence). This TCR was sampled from a human donor in good health. The sample comprised CD4+ T cells from PBMCs. This sequence joins TRBV19 and TRBJ1-5; D might be TRBD1 (5 bases). The CDR3 spells CASSSLGKGSNQPQHF. CDR3 nucleotide sequence: TGTGCCAGTAGTTCGCTTGGGAAGGGGAGCAATCAGCCCCAGCATTTT.